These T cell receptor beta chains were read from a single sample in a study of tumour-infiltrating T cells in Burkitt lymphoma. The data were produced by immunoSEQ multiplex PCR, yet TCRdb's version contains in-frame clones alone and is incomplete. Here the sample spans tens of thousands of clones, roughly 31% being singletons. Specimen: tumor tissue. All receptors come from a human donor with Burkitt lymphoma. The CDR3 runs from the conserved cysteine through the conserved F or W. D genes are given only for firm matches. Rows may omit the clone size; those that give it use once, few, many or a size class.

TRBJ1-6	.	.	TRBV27	CASSQRVDGPPLHF	TGTGCCAGCAGTCAACGTGTTGACGGCCCACCCCTCCACTTT
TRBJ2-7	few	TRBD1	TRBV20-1	CSARIGQGVYF	TGCAGTGCTAGAATTGGACAGGGTGTGTACTTC
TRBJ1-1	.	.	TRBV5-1	CASSDPRVGDTEAFF	TGCGCCAGCAGCGACCCCAGAGTGGGGGACACTGAAGCTTTCTTT
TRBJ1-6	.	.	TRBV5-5	CASSLAGSSYNSPLHF	TGTGCCAGCAGCTTGGCTGGGAGCTCCTATAATTCACCCCTCCACTTT
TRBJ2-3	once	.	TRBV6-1	CASSDPPGSTDTQYF	TGTGCCAGCAGTGACCCCCCGGGGAGCACAGATACGCAGTATTTT
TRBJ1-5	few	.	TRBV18	CASSQTGSNQPQHF	TGTGCCAGCTCCCAGACAGGAAGCAATCAGCCCCAGCATTTT
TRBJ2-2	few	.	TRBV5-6	CASSLGGPGELFF	TGTGCCAGCAGCTTGGGCGGACCCGGGGAGCTGTTTTTT
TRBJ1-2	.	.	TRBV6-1	CASGEGGGVAGYTF	TGTGCCAGCGGGGAGGGAGGAGGGGTGGCTGGCTACACCTTC
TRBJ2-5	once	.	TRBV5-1	CASSLDGGSEETQYF	TGCGCCAGCAGCTTGGATGGAGGGAGTGAAGAGACCCAGTACTTC
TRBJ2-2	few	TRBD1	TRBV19	CASRPGQVNTGELFF	TGTGCCAGTAGGCCGGGACAGGTTAACACCGGGGAGCTGTTTTTT
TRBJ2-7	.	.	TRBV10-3	CAISESVYEQYF	TGTGCCATCAGTGAGTCAGTTTACGAGCAGTACTTC
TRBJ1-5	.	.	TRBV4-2	CASSQEMVSDRAQHF	TGTGCCAGCAGCCAAGAAATGGTCTCTGACCGGGCCCAGCATTTT
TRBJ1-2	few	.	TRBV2	CASPGDGYTF	TGTGCCAGCCCCGGGGATGGCTACACCTTC
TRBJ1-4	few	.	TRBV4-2	CASSQDLALEKLFF	TGTGCCAGCAGCCAAGATTTGGCCCTCGAAAAACTGTTTTTT
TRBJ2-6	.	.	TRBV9	CASSERKGAGANVLTF	TGTGCCAGCAGCGAGCGTAAGGGAGCTGGGGCCAACGTCCTGACTTTC
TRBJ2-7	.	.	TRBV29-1	CSVGAISYEQYF	TGCAGCGTTGGAGCGATCTCCTACGAGCAGTACTTC
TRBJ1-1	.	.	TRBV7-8	CASSLATVNTEAFF	TGTGCCAGCAGCTTAGCAACGGTGAACACTGAAGCTTTCTTT
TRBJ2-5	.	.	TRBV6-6	CASSFRDPREETQYF	TGTGCCAGCAGTTTCCGGGACCCCCGCGAAGAGACCCAGTACTTC
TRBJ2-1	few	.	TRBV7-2	CASSIGRQRNRDEQFF	TGTGCCAGCAGCATTGGCAGACAACGGAACAGGGATGAGCAGTTCTTC
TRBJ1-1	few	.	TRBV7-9	CASSLDAGGEAFF	TGTGCCAGCAGCTTAGATGCTGGGGGTGAAGCTTTCTTT
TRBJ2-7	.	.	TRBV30	CAWEGSPYEQYF	TGTGCCTGGGAGGGGTCCCCCTACGAGCAGTACTTC
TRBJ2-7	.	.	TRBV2	CASSGLDFSSYEQYF	TGTGCCAGCAGTGGGTTGGACTTCAGCTCCTACGAGCAGTACTTC
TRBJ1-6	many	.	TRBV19	CASSLGTANSPLHF	TGTGCCAGTAGTCTCGGGACCGCAAATTCACCCCTCCACTTT
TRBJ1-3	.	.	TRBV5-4	CASSLRPDARKSGNTIYF	TGTGCCAGCAGCCTAAGGCCGGACGCCAGGAAGTCTGGAAACACCATATATTTT
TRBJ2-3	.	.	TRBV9	CASSVGGGPDTQYF	TGTGCCAGCAGCGTCGGGGGAGGTCCAGATACGCAGTATTTT
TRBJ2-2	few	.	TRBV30	CAWSVTGADTGELFF	TGTGCCTGGAGTGTAACCGGGGCGGACACCGGGGAGCTGTTTTTT
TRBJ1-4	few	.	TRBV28	CASSETSPEKLFF	TGTGCCAGCTCCGAGACTTCGCCTGAAAAACTGTTTTTT
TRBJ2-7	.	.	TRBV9	CASSVTGTRAYEQYF	TGTGCCAGCAGCGTTACCGGGACAAGGGCCTACGAGCAGTACTTC
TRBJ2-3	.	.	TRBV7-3	CASSSTLWDTQYF	TGTGCCAGCAGCTCTACGTTGTGGGATACGCAGTATTTT
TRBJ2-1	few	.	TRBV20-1	CSATRNEQFF	TGCAGTGCCACTAGGAATGAGCAGTTCTTC
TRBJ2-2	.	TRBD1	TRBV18	CASSEQGVNTGELFF	TGTGCCAGCTCAGAACAGGGGGTGAACACCGGGGAGCTGTTTTTT
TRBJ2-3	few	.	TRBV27	CASSLITGPPTADTQYF	TGTGCCAGCAGTTTAATTACCGGCCCCCCGACGGCAGATACGCAGTATTTT
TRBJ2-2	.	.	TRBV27	CASSFVGGELFF	TGTGCCAGCAGTTTTGTCGGCGGGGAGCTGTTTTTT
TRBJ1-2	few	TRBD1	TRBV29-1	CSVVAGGYGYTF	TGCAGCGTTGTGGCAGGGGGCTATGGCTACACCTTC
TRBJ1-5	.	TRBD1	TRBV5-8	CASSSTGGNQPQHF	TGTGCCAGCAGCTCCACAGGGGGAAATCAGCCCCAGCATTTT
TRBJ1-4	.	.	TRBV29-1	CSVELSAGEKLFF	TGCAGCGTTGAATTGAGTGCGGGTGAAAAACTGTTTTTT
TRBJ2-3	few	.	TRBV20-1	CSASRSDTQYF	TGCAGTGCTAGTCGGTCAGATACGCAGTATTTT
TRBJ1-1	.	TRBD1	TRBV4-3	CASSQDRGRGEAFF	TGCGCCAGCAGCCAAGACAGGGGGCGCGGGGAGGCTTTCTTT
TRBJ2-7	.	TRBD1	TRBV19	CASRLPRQGASKAYEQYF	TGTGCCAGTAGGCTCCCGAGACAGGGGGCATCTAAGGCCTACGAGCAGTACTTC
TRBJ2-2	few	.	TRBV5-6	CASSFRGLGRELFF	TGTGCCAGCAGCTTCAGGGGTCTTGGGAGGGAGCTGTTTTTT
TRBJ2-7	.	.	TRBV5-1	CASSLDGQNSYEQYF	TGCGCCAGCAGCTTGGACGGACAGAACTCCTACGAGCAGTACTTC
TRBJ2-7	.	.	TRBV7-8	CASSQDPSSYEQYF	TGTGCCAGCAGCCAAGACCCGAGCTCCTACGAGCAGTACTTC
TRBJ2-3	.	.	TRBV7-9	CASSLVGGPYF	TGTGCCAGCAGCTTAGTGGGGGGCCCGTATTTT
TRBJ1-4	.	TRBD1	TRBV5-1	CASSSPPGQGNEKLFF	TGCGCCAGCAGCTCGCCTCCGGGACAGGGAAACGAAAAACTGTTTTTT
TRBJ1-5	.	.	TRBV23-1	CASSQSRERRRTKRELPQHF	TGCGCCAGCAGTCAATCGCGGGAACGCAGGAGGACAAAACGGGAGTTGCCCCAGCATTTT
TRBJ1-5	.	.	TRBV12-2	CASRLANRGINQPQHF	TGTGCAAGTCGCTTGGCGAACCGGGGTATCAATCAGCCCCAGCATTTT
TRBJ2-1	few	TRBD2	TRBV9	CASSVVGGGSYNEQFF	TGTGCCAGCAGCGTAGTGGGCGGGGGCTCCTACAATGAGCAGTTCTTC
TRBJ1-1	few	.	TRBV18	CASSQGGAGGRTEAFF	TGTGCCAGCTCACAGGGAGGGGCGGGGGGAAGAACTGAAGCTTTCTTT
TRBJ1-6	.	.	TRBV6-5	CASSYYSSYNSPLHF	TGTGCCAGCAGTTATTACAGCTCCTATAATTCACCCCTCCACTTT
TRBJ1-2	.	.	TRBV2	CASSEGIWQNYGYTF	TGTGCCAGCAGTGAAGGGATTTGGCAGAACTATGGCTACACCTTC
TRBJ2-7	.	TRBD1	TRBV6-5	CATARPGGYEQYF	TGTGCCACCGCCAGGCCAGGGGGCTACGAGCAGTACTTC